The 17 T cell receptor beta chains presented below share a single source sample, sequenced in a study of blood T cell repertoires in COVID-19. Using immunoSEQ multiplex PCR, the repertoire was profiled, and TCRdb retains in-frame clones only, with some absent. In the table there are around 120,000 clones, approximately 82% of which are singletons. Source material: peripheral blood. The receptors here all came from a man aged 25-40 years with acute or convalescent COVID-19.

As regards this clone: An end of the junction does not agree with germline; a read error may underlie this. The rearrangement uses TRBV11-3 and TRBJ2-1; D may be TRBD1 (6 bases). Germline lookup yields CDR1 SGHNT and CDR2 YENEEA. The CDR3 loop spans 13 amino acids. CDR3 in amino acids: CASSLGVDRRRIF. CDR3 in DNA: TGTGCCAGCAGCTTAGGCGTAGACAGGCGGCGGATCTTC. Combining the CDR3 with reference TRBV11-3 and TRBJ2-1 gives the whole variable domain EAGVVQSPRYKIIEKKQPVAFWCNPISGHNTLYWYLQNLGQGPELLIRYENEEAVDDSQLPKDRFSAERLKGVDSTLKIQPAELGDSAVYLCASSLGVDRRRIFGPGTRLTVL.

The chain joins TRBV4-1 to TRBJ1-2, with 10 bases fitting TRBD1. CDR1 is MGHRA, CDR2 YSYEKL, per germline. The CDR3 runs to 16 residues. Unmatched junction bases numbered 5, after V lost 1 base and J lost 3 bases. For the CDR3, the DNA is TGCGCCAGCAGCCAAGGGGCCGGGACAGGGGACTATGGCTACACCTTC. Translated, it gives CASSQGAGTGDYGYTF.

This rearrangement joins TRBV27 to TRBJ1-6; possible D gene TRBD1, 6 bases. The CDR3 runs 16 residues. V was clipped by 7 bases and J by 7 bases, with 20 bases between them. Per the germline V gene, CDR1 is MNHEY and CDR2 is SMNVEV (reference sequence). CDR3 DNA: TGTGCCAGCACCCAACCCCGGGACATAGCCAATTCACCCCTCCACTTT. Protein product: CASTQPRDIANSPLHF.

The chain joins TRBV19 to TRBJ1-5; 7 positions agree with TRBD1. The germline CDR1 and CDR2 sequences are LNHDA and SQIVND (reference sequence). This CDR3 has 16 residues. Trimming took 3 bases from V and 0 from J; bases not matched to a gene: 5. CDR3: CASSISRGPSNQPQHF. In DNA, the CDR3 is TGTGCCAGTAGTATTTCGAGGGGGCCTAGCAATCAGCCCCAGCATTTT.

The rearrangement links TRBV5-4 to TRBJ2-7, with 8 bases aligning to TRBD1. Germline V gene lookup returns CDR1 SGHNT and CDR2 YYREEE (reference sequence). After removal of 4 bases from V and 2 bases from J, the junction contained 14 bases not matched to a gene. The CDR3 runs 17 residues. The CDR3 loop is CASSTSGQGEGPYEQYV. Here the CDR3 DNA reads TGTGCCAGCAGCACTTCTGGACAGGGTGAAGGGCCCTACGAGCAGTACGTC.

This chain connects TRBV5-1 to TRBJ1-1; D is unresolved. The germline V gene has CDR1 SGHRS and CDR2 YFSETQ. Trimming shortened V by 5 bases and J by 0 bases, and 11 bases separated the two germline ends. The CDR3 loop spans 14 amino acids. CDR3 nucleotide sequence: TGCGCCAGCAGTTGGGTAGCGATGAACACTGAAGCTTTCTTT. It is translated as CASSWVAMNTEAFF.

CDR3 residues: CASRQGAYGSPLHF. The CDR3 DNA follows: TGTGCCAGCAGACAGGGGGCATATGGTTCACCCCTCCACTTT. The genes are TRBV6-5 and TRBJ1-6; TRBD1 matches 9 bases. V gave up 6 bases and J gave up 9 bases; unmatched junction bases: 6. CDR1 is MNHEY, CDR2 SVGAGI, per germline. The CDR3 totals 14 residues.

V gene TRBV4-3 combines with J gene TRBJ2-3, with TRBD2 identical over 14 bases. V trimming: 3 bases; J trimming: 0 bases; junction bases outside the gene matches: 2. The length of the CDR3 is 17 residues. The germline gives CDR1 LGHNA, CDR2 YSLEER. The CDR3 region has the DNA TGCGCCAGCAGCCAGGGACTAGCGGGGGCCAGCACAGATACGCAGTATTTT. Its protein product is CASSQGLAGASTDTQYF.

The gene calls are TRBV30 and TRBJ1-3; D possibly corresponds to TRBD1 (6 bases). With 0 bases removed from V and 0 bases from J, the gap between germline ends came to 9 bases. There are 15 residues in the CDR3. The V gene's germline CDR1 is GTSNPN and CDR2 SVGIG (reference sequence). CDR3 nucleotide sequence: TGTGCCTGGAGTGTCAGGGGATTCTCTGGAAACACCATATATTTT. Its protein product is CAWSVRGFSGNTIYF.

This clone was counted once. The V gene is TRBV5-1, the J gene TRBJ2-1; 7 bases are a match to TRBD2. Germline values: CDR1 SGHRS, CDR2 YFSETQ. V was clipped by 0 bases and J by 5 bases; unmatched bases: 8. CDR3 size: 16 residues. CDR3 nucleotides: TGCGCCAGCAGCTTGGGCCGTCTAGCGGTAGACAATGAGCAGTTCTTC. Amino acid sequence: CASSLGRLAVDNEQFF.

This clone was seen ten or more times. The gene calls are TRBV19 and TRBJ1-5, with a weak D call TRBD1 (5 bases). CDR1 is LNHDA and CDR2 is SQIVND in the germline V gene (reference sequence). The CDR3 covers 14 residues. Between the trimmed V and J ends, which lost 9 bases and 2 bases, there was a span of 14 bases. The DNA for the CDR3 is TGTGCCAGCAACCCAGGGATTGGCAATCAGCCCCAGCATTTT. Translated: CASNPGIGNQPQHF.

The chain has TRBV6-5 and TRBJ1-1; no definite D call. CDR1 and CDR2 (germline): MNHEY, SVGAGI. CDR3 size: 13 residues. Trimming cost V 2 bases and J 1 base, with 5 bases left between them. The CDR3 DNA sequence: TGTGCCAGCAGTTACGCAGAGAACACTGAAGCTTTCTTT. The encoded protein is CASSYAENTEAFF.

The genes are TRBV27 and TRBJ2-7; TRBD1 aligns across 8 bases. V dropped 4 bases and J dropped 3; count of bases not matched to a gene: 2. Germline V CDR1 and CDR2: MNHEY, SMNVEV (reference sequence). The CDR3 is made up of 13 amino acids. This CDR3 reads CASSYDRGYEQYF. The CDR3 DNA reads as TGTGCCAGCAGTTATGACAGGGGCTACGAGCAGTACTTC.

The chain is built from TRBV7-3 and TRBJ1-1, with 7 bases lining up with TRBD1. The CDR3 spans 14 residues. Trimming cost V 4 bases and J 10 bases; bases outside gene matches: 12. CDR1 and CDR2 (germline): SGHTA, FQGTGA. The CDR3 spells CASSSNDRALSAFF. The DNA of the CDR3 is TGTGCCAGCAGCTCCAACGACAGGGCCTTATCAGCTTTCTTT.

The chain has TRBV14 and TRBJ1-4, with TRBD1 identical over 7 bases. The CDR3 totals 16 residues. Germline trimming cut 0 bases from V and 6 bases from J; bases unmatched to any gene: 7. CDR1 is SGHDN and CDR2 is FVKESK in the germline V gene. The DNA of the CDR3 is TGTGCCAGCAGCCAAGATCCCGCAGGGGGACATGAAAAACTGTTTTTT. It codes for CASSQDPAGGHEKLFF.

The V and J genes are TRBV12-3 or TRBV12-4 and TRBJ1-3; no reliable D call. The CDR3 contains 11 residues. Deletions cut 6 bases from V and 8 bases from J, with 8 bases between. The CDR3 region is CASRAEDTIYF. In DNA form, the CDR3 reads TGTGCCAGCAGGGCTGAGGACACCATATATTTT.

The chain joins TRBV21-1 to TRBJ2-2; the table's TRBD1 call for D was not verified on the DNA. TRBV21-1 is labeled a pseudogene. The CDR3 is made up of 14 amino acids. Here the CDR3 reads CASRQGPDTGELFF. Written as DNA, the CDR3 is TGTGCCAGCAGACAGGGGCCGGACACCGGGGAGCTGTTTTTT.